Listed below are T cell receptor beta chains from one sample, sequenced in a study of CD8+ T cells in alopecia areata. Assay used: immunoSEQ multiplex PCR; TCRdb lists only in-frame clones, some missing. This sample has over 100,000 clones, with about 47% found just once. This sample comprised CD8+ T cells sorted from blood, obtained at week 0. The receptors were sampled from a human donor with alopecia areata. Each CDR3 is given with its conserved first and last residue. Each record gives: clone size, J gene, D gene, V gene, CDR3 protein, CDR3 DNA. The D gene is left open where the match is weak. Some rows mark clone size as missing; the rest say once, few, many or name a class of expanded clone.

clone size: -; J gene: TRBJ2-1; D gene: -; V gene: TRBV5-1; CDR3 protein: CASSPGEEQFF; CDR3 DNA: TGCGCCAGCAGCCCCGGCGAAGAGCAGTTCTTC
clone size: -; J gene: TRBJ2-7; D gene: -; V gene: TRBV6-6; CDR3 protein: CASSYSDSSYEQYF; CDR3 DNA: TGTGCCAGCAGTTACTCGGACTCCTCCTACGAGCAGTACTTC
clone size: -; J gene: TRBJ2-2; D gene: -; V gene: TRBV25-1; CDR3 protein: CASSDGFGDTGELFF; CDR3 DNA: TGTGCCAGCAGTGATGGGTTCGGGGACACCGGGGAGCTGTTTTTT
clone size: -; J gene: TRBJ2-5; D gene: TRBD2; V gene: TRBV5-6; CDR3 protein: CASSLPAGGFQETQYF; CDR3 DNA: TGTGCCAGCAGCTTGCCAGCGGGGGGGTTCCAAGAGACCCAGTACTTC
clone size: few; J gene: TRBJ1-1; D gene: -; V gene: TRBV7-9; CDR3 protein: CASSLFSGIGDTEAFF; CDR3 DNA: TGTGCCAGCAGCTTGTTCTCCGGGATCGGGGACACTGAAGCTTTCTTT
clone size: -; J gene: TRBJ2-7; D gene: -; V gene: TRBV4-1; CDR3 protein: CASSSLERYEQYF; CDR3 DNA: TGCGCCAGCAGTTCACTGGAACGCTACGAGCAGTACTTC
clone size: -; J gene: TRBJ2-7; D gene: -; V gene: TRBV10-3; CDR3 protein: CAIRDSYEQYF; CDR3 DNA: TGTGCCATCAGGGACTCCTACGAGCAGTACTTC
clone size: -; J gene: TRBJ2-7; D gene: TRBD2; V gene: TRBV2; CDR3 protein: CASRGTSGGHYEQYF; CDR3 DNA: TGTGCCAGCAGGGGAACTAGCGGGGGGCACTACGAGCAGTACTTC
clone size: -; J gene: TRBJ1-6; D gene: -; V gene: TRBV5-6; CDR3 protein: CASSLLGVGGYNSPLHF; CDR3 DNA: TGTGCCAGCAGCTTGTTGGGGGTAGGAGGCTATAATTCACCCCTCCACTTT
clone size: -; J gene: TRBJ1-2; D gene: -; V gene: TRBV5-6; CDR3 protein: CASSLGYGYTF; CDR3 DNA: TGTGCCAGCAGCTTGGGCTATGGCTACACCTTC
clone size: -; J gene: TRBJ2-7; D gene: -; V gene: TRBV4-2; CDR3 protein: CASSQPRAGDEQYF; CDR3 DNA: TGTGCCAGCAGCCAACCCCGTGCCGGAGACGAGCAGTACTTC